Shown below are 8 T cell receptor beta chains from a single sample sequenced in a study of cytomegalovirus exposure and HLA in healthy donors. PCR was performed using 60 Vbeta and 13 Jbeta primers. Method: immunoSEQ multiplex PCR; TCRdb's copy keeps in-frame clones and lacks some. The repertoire has 150,000 to 200,000 clones, 80% to 90% of them found once; the top ten carry approximately 2%. The sample was PBMCs. The source is a man in his late teens or twenties in good health and CMV-seropositive.

V gene TRBV19 combines with J gene TRBJ2-7; TRBD1 agrees at 10 bases. V was pared by 5 bases and J by 2 bases, with 3 bases of the junction left unmatched. CDR1 is LNHDA and CDR2 is SQIVND in the germline V gene (reference sequence). This CDR3 spans 14 amino acids. The CDR3, as DNA: TGTGCCAGTAGTTCTGGGACAGGGGCCTACGAGCAGTACTTC. The encoded protein is CASSSGTGAYEQYF.

The rearrangement joins TRBV4-1 to TRBJ2-5; D possibly corresponds to TRBD1 (6 bases). V shed 0 bases and J shed 5 bases, with 22 bases lying between them. Germline CDR1 and CDR2: MGHRA and YSYEKL. This CDR3 is 18 amino acids long. CDR3 loop: CASSQDINQGPRHETQYF. In DNA form, the CDR3 reads TGCGCCAGCAGCCAAGATATCAACCAGGGGCCGCGCCATGAGACCCAGTACTTC.

V usage is TRBV30 and J usage is TRBJ1-6, with a tentative D call TRBD1 (5 bases). This CDR3 is 14 amino acids long. Trimming left V 3 bases short and J 8 bases short, with 14 bases between. Germline loops: CDR1 GTSNPN, CDR2 SVGIG (reference sequence). In DNA, the CDR3 is TGTGCCTGGAGCCCGGGACGGAGGGATTCACCCCTCCACTTT. Amino acids: CAWSPGRRDSPLHF.

The CDR3 DNA reads as TGTGCCAGCAGCTCGGTCCGGGGGGGAAGCACAGATACGCAGTATTTT. Protein: CASSSVRGGSTDTQYF. The chain combines TRBV7-2 with TRBJ2-3; 8 bases align to TRBD2. V shed 4 bases and J 0 bases; nucleotides not matched to a gene: 6. The CDR3 contains 16 residues. Germline CDR1 and CDR2: SGHTA and FQGNSA. The variable domain in full, with the rest retrieved from reference TRBV7-2 and TRBJ2-3, is GAGVSQSPSNKVTEKGKDVELRCDPISGHTALYWYRQSLGQGLEFLIYFQGNSAPDKSGLPSDRFSAERTGGSVSTLTIQRTQQEDSAVYLCASSSVRGGSTDTQYFGPGTRLTVL.

The J gene is TRBJ1-6, the V gene TRBV6-5; a possible D gene is TRBD1 (5 bases). Trimming removed 7 bases from V and 14 bases from J, with 15 bases in between. CDR1 and CDR2 (germline): MNHEY, SVGAGI. CDR3 length: 12 amino acids. CDR3 DNA sequence: TGTGCCAGCAATTCATGGGACTTCACCCTCCACTTT. This encodes CASNSWDFTLHF.

This chain connects TRBV4-3 to TRBJ1-1, with D perhaps TRBD1 (6 bases). V gave up 1 base and J gave up 0 bases, with 15 bases separating them. Germline V lookup: CDR1 LGHNA, CDR2 YSLEER. The CDR3 runs to 17 residues. The CDR3 here is CASSQAVAGAMNTEAFF. The CDR3, as DNA: TGCGCCAGCAGCCAAGCTGTCGCAGGGGCAATGAACACTGAAGCTTTCTTT.

The gene calls are TRBV6-6 and TRBJ1-2; 9 nucleotides agree with TRBD1. The CDR3 sequence is 15 residues long. The V gene's germline CDR1 is MNHNY and CDR2 SVGAGI (reference sequence). The J segment lost 7 bases and the V segment lost 6 bases, leaving 12 bases of the junction unmatched. In DNA form, the CDR3 reads TGTGCCAGCAGCCTTGCCACCGGGACAGGGTCTGGCTACACCTTC. Its protein is CASSLATGTGSGYTF.

As for this clone: An end of the junction does not agree with germline; a read error may underlie this. The chain uses TRBV7-9 and TRBJ1-1, with D possibly being TRBD1 (5 bases). The CDR3 spans 16 residues. The germline V gene has CDR1 SEHNR and CDR2 FQNEAQ (reference sequence). CDR3 amino acids: CSSSYPRGGMNTEAFF. CDR3 DNA: TGTTCCAGCAGTTACCCACGGGGGGGGATGAACACTGAAGCTTTCTTT.